This T cell receptor (beta chain) derives from a study of identifying expanded T cells in peripheral blood. To note about this clone: Its antigen is as yet unknown.

General observations from the study: About 1.2 clones differed between technical replicates, versus around 16 and 19 over time.

Generated by immunoSEQ multiplex PCR, the TCRdb table keeps only in-frame clones and is missing some. The table records about 80,000 clones, around 90% of them present only once. V lost 5 bases, J lost 5 bases, and 22 bases lay in between. Germline loops: CDR1 LNHDA, CDR2 SQIVND (reference sequence). The CDR3 length is 17 residues. The TCR sequence derives from a person between 18 and 75 years old in good health. The rearrangement uses TRBV19 and TRBJ1-5; no clear D gene. The sequencing input was blood. DNA of the CDR3: TGTGCCAGTAGTCCCCCCCTGAAGGCTCGCGGTTATCAGCCCCAGCATTTT. Protein: CASSPPLKARGYQPQHF.